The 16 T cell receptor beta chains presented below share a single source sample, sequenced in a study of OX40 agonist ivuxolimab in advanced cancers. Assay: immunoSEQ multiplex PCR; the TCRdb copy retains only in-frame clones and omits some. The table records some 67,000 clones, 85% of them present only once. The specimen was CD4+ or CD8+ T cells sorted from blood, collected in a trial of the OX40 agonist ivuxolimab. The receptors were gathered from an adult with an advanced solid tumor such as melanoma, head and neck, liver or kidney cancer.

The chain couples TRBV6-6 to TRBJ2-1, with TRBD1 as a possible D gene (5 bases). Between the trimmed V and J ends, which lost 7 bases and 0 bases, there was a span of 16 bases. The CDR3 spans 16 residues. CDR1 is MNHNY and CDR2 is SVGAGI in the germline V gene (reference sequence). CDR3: CASKPRTPSSYNEQFF. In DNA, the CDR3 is TGTGCCAGCAAACCACGGACACCGAGCTCCTACAATGAGCAGTTCTTC.

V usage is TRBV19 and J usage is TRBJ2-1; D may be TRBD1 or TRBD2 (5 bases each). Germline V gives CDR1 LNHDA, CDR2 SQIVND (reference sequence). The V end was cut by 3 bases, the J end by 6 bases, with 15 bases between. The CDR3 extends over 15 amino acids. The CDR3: CASSIVAGAGNEQFF. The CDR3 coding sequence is TGTGCCAGTAGTATTGTAGCCGGGGCGGGCAATGAGCAGTTCTTC.

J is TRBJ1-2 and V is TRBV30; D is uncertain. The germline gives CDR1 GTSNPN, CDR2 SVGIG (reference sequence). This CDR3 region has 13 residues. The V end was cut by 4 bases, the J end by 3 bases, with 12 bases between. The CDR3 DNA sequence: TGTGCCTGGACAGGATCTAGGGACTATGGCTACACCTTC. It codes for CAWTGSRDYGYTF.

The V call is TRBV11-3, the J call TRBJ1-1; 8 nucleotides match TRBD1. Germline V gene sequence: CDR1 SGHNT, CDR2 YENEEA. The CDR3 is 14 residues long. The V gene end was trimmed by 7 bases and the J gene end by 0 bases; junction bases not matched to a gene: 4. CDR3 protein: CASTRDRMNTEAFF. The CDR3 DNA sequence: TGTGCCAGCACCAGGGACAGGATGAACACTGAAGCTTTCTTT.

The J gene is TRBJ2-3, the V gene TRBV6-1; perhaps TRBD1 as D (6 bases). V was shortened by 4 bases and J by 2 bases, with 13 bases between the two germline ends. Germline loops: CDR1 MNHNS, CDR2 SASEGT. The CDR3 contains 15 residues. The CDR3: CASSADLGATDTQYF. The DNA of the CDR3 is TGTGCCAGCAGTGCCGACTTGGGGGCCACAGATACGCAGTATTTT.

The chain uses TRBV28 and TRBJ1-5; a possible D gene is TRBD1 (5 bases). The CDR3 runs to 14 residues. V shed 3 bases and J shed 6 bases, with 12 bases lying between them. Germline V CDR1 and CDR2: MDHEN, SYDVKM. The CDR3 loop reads CASSLGGTGQPQHF. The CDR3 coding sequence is TGTGCCAGCAGTTTGGGGGGTACGGGTCAGCCCCAGCATTTT.

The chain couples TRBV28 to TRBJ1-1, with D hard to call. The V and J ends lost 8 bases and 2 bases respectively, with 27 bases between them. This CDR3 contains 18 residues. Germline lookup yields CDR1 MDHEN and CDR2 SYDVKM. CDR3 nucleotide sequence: TGTGCCAGCCGGACTAGGGCATGGGCGGATGTACGTAACACTGAAGCTTTCTTT. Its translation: CASRTRAWADVRNTEAFF. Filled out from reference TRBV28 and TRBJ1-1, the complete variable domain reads DVKVTQSSRYLVKRTGEKVFLECVQDMDHENMFWYRQDPGLGLRLIYFSYDVKMKEKGDIPEGYSVSREKKERFSLILESASTNQTSMYLCASRTRAWADVRNTEAFFGQGTRLTVV.

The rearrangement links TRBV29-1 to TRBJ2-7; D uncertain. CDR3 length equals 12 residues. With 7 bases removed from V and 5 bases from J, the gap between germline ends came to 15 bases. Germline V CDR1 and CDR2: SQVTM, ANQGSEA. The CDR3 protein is CSAAERNDEQYF. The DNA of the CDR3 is TGCAGCGCTGCTGAGAGAAACGACGAGCAGTACTTC.

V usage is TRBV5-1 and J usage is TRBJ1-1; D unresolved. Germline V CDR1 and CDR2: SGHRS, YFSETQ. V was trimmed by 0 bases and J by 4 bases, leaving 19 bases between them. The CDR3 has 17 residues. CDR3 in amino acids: CASSLGVNALGGTEAFF. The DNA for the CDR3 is TGCGCCAGCAGCTTGGGGGTTAACGCCCTGGGTGGCACTGAAGCTTTCTTT.

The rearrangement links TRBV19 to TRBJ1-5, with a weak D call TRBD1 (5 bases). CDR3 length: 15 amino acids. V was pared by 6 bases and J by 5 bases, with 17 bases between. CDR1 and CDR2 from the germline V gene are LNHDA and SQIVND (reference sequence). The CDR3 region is CASRKGIMFDQPQHF. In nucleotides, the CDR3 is TGTGCCAGTAGGAAGGGGATAATGTTCGATCAGCCCCAGCATTTT.

The CDR3 region is CASSPPGTGNTGELFF. The CDR3 nucleotides read TGTGCCAGCTCACCACCGGGGACAGGGAACACCGGGGAGCTGTTTTTT. The rearrangement joins TRBV18 to TRBJ2-2; TRBD1 matches at 8 bases. V trimming: 0 bases; J trimming: 1 base; junction bases outside the gene matches: 1. Germline CDR1 reads KGHSH; CDR2 reads LQKENI. The CDR3 runs 16 residues.

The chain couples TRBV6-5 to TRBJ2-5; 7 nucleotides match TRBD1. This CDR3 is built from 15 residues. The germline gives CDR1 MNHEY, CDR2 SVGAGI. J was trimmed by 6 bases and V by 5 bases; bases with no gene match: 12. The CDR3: CASSILPDRAKTQYF. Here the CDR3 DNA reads TGTGCCAGCAGTATTCTTCCCGACAGGGCAAAGACCCAGTACTTC.

In nucleotides, the CDR3 is TGTGCCAGTAGTACTAGCGGAAATGAGCAGTTCTTC. This sequence encodes CASSTSGNEQFF. The chain carries TRBV19 and TRBJ2-1, with 7 nucleotides matching TRBD2. The length of the CDR3 is 12 residues. Germline loops: CDR1 LNHDA, CDR2 SQIVND (reference sequence). V shed 4 bases, J shed 7 bases, and the junction held 1 base outside the gene matches. Full variable domain (remainder filled in from reference TRBV19 and TRBJ2-1): DGGITQSPKYLFRKEGQNVTLSCEQNLNHDAMYWYRQDPGQGLRLIYYSQIVNDFQKGDIAEGYSVSREKKESFPLTVTSAQKNPTAFYLCASSTSGNEQFFGPGTRLTVL.

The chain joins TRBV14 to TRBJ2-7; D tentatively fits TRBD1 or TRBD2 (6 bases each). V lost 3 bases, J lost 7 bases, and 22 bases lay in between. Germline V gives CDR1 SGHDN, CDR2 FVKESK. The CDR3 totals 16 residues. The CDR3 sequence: CASSQRRPRGPEEQYF. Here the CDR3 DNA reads TGTGCCAGCAGCCAGCGCCGACCCCGGGGGCCAGAAGAGCAGTACTTC.

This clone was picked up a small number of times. The chain's CDR3 is CASSGTDRALYEQYF. The CDR3 DNA sequence: TGTGCCAGCAGTGGGACCGACAGGGCCCTCTACGAGCAGTACTTC. This sequence joins TRBV6-1 and TRBJ2-7, with 7 bases matching TRBD1. Germline CDR1 is MNHNS and CDR2 is SASEGT. J lost 3 bases, V lost 4 bases, and 9 bases had no gene match. The CDR3 runs 15 residues.

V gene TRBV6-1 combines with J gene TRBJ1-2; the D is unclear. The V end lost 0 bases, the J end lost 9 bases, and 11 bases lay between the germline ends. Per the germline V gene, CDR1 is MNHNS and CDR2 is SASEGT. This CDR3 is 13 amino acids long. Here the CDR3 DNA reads TGTGCCAGCAGTGAAGCGCTTCGGGGAAGCTACACCTTC. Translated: CASSEALRGSYTF.